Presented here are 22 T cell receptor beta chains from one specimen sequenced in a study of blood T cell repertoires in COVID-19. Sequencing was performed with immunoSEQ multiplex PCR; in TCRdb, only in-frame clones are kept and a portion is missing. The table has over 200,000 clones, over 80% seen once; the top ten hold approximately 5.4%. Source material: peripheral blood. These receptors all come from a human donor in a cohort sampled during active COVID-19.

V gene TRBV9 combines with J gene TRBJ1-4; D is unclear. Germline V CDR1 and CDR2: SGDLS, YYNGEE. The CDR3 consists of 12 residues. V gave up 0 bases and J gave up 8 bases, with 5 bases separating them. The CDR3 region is CASSVAGEKLFF. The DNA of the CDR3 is TGTGCCAGCAGCGTAGCTGGCGAAAAACTGTTTTTT.

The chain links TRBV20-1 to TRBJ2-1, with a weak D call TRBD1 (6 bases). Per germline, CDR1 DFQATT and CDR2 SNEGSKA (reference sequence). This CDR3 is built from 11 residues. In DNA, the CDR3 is TGCAGGGCGAGTTCGGGACACCAGCAGTTCTTC. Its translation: CRASSGHQQFF.

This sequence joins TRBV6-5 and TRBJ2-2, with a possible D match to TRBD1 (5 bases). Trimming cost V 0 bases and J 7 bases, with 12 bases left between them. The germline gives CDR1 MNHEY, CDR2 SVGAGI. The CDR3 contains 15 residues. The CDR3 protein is CASSYSRGRGGELFF. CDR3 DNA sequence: TGTGCCAGCAGTTACTCAAGGGGCCGCGGCGGGGAGCTGTTTTTT.

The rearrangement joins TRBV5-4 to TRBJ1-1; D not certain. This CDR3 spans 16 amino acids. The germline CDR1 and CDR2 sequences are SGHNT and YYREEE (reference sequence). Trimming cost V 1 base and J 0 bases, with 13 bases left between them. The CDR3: CASSLSGRVLNTEAFF. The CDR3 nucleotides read TGTGCCAGCAGCTTGAGTGGCCGGGTCTTGAACACTGAAGCTTTCTTT.

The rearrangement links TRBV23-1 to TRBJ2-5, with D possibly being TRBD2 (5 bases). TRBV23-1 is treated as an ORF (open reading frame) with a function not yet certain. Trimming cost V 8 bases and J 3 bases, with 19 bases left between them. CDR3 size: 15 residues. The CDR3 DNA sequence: TGCGCCAGCGGCCCTTTAGAGGGCAGAAAAGAGACCCAGTACTTC. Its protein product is CASGPLEGRKETQYF.

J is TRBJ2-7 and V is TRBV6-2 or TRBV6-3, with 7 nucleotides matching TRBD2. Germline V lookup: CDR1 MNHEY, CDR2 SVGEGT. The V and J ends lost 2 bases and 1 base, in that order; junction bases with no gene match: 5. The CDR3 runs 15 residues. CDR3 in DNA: TGTGCCAGCAGTTACGCTAGCGGTGCGTCCTACGAGCAGTACTTC. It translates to CASSYASGASYEQYF.

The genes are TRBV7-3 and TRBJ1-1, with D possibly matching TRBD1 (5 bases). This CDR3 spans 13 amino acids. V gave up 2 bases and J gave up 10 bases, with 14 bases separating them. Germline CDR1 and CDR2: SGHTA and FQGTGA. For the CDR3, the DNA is TGTGCCAGCAGCTTATCCGCTCCTAGGGGAGCTTTCTTT. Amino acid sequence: CASSLSAPRGAFF.

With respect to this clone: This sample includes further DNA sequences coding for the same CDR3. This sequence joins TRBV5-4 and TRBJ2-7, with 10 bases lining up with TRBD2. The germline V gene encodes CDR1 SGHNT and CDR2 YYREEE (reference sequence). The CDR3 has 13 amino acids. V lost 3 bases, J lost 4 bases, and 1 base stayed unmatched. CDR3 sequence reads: CASSSGLAYEQYF. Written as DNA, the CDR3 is TGTGCCAGCAGCTCGGGACTAGCGTACGAGCAGTACTTC.

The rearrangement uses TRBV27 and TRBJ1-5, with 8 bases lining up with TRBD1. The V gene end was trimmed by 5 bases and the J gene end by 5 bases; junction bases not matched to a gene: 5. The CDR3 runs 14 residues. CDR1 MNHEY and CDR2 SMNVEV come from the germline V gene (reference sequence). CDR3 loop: CASSPIQGDQPQHF. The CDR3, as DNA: TGTGCCAGCAGTCCTATACAGGGGGATCAGCCCCAGCATTTT.

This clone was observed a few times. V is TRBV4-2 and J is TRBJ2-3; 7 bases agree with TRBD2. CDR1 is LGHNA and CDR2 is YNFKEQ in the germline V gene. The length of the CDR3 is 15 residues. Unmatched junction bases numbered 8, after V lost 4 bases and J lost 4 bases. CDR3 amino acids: CASSPTGGRPDTQYF. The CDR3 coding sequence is TGTGCCAGCAGCCCGACGGGCGGGAGACCAGATACGCAGTATTTT.

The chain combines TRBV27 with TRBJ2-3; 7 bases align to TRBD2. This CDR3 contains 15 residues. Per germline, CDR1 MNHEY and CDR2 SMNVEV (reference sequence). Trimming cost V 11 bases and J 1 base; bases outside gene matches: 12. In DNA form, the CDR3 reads TGTGCCCGAGGGATTCTTAGCGGGCGCACAGATACGCAGTATTTT. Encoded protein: CARGILSGRTDTQYF.

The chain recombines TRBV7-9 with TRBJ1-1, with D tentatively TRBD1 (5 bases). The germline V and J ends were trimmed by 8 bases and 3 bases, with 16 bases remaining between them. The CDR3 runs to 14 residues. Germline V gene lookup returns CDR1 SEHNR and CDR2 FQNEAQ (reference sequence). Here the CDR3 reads CASVLGVVHTEAFF. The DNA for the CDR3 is TGTGCCAGCGTTTTAGGGGTCGTACACACTGAAGCTTTCTTT. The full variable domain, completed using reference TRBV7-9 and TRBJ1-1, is DTGVSQNPRHKITKRGQNVTFRCDPISEHNRLYWYRQTLGQGPEFLTYFQNEAQLEKSRLLSDRFSAERPKGSFSTLEIQRTEQGDSAMYLCASVLGVVHTEAFFGQGTRLTVV.

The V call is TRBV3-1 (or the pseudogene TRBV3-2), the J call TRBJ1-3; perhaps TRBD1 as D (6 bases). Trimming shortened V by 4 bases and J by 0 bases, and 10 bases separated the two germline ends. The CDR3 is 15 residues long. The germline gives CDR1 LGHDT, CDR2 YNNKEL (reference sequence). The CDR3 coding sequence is TGTGCCAGCAGCCCCCACAGGGACTCTGGAAACACCATATATTTT. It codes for CASSPHRDSGNTIYF.

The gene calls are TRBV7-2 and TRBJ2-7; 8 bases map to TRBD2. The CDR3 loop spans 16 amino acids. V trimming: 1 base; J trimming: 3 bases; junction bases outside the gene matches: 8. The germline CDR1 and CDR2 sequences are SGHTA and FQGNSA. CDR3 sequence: CASSLVVLAGGYEQYF. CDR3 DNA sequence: TGTGCCAGCAGCTTAGTGGTCCTAGCGGGTGGCTACGAGCAGTACTTC.

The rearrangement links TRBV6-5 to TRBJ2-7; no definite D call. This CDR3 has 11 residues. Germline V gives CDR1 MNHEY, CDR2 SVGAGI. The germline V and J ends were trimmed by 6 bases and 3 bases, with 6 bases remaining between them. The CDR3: CASRAYYEQYF. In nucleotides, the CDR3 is TGTGCCAGCAGGGCATACTACGAGCAGTACTTC.

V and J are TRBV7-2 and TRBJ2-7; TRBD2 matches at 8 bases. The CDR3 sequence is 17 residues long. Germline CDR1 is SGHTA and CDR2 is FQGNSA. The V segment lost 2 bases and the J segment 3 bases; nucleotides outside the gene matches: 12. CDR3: CASSLSSGDHRHYEQYF. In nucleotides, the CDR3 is TGTGCCAGCAGCTTAAGTAGCGGGGACCATCGGCACTACGAGCAGTACTTC.

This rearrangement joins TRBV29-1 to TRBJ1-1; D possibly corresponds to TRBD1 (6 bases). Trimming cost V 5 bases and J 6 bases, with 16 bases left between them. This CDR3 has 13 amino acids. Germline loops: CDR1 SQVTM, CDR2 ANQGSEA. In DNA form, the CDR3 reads TGCAGCGTTTGCGGGGGCGAATTGTCTGAAGCTTTCTTT. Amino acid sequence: CSVCGGELSEAFF.

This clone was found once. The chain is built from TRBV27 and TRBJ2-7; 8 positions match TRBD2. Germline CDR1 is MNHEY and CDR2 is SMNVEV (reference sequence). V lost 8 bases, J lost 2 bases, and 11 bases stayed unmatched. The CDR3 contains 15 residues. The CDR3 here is CASSTGLGGPYEQYF. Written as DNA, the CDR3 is TGTGCCAGCTCCACGGGACTAGGAGGTCCCTACGAGCAGTACTTC.

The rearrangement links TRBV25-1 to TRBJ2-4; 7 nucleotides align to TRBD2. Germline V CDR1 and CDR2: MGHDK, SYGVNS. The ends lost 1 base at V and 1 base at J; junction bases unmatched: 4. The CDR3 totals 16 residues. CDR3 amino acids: CASSEWGGAAKNIQYF. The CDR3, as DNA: TGTGCCAGCAGTGAATGGGGAGGGGCCGCCAAAAACATTCAGTACTTC.

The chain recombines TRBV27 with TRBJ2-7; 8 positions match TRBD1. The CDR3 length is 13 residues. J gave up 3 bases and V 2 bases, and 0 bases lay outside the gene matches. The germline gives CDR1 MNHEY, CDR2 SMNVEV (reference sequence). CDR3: CASSLGTGYEQYF. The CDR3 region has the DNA TGTGCCAGCAGTTTAGGGACAGGCTACGAGCAGTACTTC.

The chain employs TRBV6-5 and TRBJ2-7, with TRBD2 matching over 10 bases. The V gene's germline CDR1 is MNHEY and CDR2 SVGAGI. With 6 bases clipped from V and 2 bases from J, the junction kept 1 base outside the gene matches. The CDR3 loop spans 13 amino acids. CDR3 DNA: TGTGCCAGCAGCCTAGCGGGAGCCTACGAGCAGTACTTC. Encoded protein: CASSLAGAYEQYF.

CDR3 loop: CASSFGAQETQYF. The CDR3 DNA reads TGTGCCAGCAGCTTTGGGGCTCAAGAGACCCAGTACTTC. The V gene is TRBV5-6, the J gene TRBJ2-5; maybe TRBD1 (5 bases). Between the trimmed V and J ends, which lost 2 bases and 2 bases, there was a span of 7 bases. Germline assignment: CDR1 SGHDT and CDR2 YYEEEE. The CDR3 extends over 13 amino acids.